What follows are 19 T cell receptor beta chains derived from one specimen sequenced in a study of spatial heterogeneity in lung cancer. Time point here: sample taken at primary tumor resection. TCRdb re-derived calls from the 5' RACE reads in MiXCR, one entry per CDR3 protein. The sample consists of roughly 13,000 distinct CDR3 sequences, approximately 4% of them appearing once. Sequencing used PBMCs, obtained at surgery. All receptors derive from a male donor with early-stage non-small cell lung cancer.

This clonotype was found many times. CDR3 residues: CASSLGTGPYTGELFF. The CDR3 DNA sequence: TGTGCCAGCAGTTTGGGGACAGGCCCCTACACCGGGGAGCTGTTTTTT. V usage is TRBV28 and J usage is TRBJ2-2, with 8 bases that match TRBD1. Germline CDR1 is MDHEN and CDR2 is SYDVKM. The ends lost 3 bases at V and 3 bases at J; junction bases unmatched: 6. This CDR3 is built from 16 residues.

By share, this clonotype counts as medium-sized. The CDR3 here is CASSPPSAGGSEQFF. The CDR3 DNA is TGTGCCAGCTCACCACCTTCGGCAGGGGGAAGTGAGCAGTTCTTC. The V and J genes are TRBV18 and TRBJ2-1, with 7 bases matching TRBD1. Trimming at V came to 0 bases and at J to 9 bases, leaving 8 bases not matched to a gene. The CDR3 is 15 amino acids. Germline CDR1 KGHSH, CDR2 LQKENI.

This clonotype has ten or more counts. This chain connects TRBV7-8 to TRBJ2-1, with a tentative D call TRBD1 (6 bases). Per the germline V gene, CDR1 is SGHVS and CDR2 is FQNEAQ. The V end lost 5 bases, the J end lost 8 bases, and 19 bases lay between the germline ends. The CDR3 covers 15 residues. The CDR3 is CASSMYGTPRDEQFF. As DNA, the CDR3 is TGTGCCAGCAGCATGTACGGGACACCAAGGGATGAGCAGTTCTTC. Full variable domain (missing parts from reference TRBV7-8 and TRBJ2-1): GAGVSQSPRYKVAKRGQDVALRCDPISGHVSLFWYQQALGQGPEFLTYFQNEAQLDKSGLPSDRFFAERPEGSVSTLKIQRTQQEDSAVYLCASSMYGTPRDEQFFGPGTRLTVL.

Many counts were recorded for this clonotype. The V and J genes are TRBV20-1 and TRBJ2-1; 11 positions agree with TRBD2. The J segment lost 4 bases and the V segment lost 5 bases, leaving 7 bases of the junction unmatched. This CDR3 is 15 amino acids long. Looked up from germline, CDR1 is DFQATT and CDR2 is SNEGSKA (reference sequence). The CDR3 sequence is CSAPTSGDSYNEQFF. The CDR3 DNA follows: TGCAGTGCTCCGACTAGCGGGGACTCTTACAATGAGCAGTTCTTC.

At least ten counts were recorded for this clonotype. The CDR3 nucleotides read TGTGCCAGCTCACAAAACAGGGCAGCGGCGGGTAATGAGCAGTTCTTC. Translating gives CASSQNRAAAGNEQFF. The V gene is TRBV18, the J gene TRBJ2-1; tentatively, D is TRBD1 (6 bases). V gave up 4 bases and J gave up 7 bases, with 20 bases separating them. The CDR3 is made up of 16 amino acids. CDR1 and CDR2 from the germline V gene are KGHSH and LQKENI.

This clonotype was counted at least ten times. The chain links TRBV14 to TRBJ2-5; 11 nucleotides line up with TRBD2. The germline gives CDR1 SGHDN, CDR2 FVKESK. J gave up 4 bases and V 0 bases, and 7 bases lay outside the gene matches. The CDR3 covers 17 residues. In DNA, the CDR3 is TGTGCCAGCAGCCAAGATATTAGCGGGAGGGTCCGAGAGACCCAGTACTTC. Amino acids: CASSQDISGRVRETQYF.

The V and J genes are TRBV12-3 or TRBV12-4 and TRBJ1-6; D remains unclear. The CDR3 totals 17 residues. The V end was cut by 4 bases, the J end by 0 bases, with 13 bases between. CDR3 nucleotides: TGTGCCAGCAGTTCCACAAGGCGTAGCTCCTATAATTCACCCCTCCACTTT. The encoded protein is CASSSTRRSSYNSPLHF.

This clonotype was seen at least ten times. The chain couples TRBV6-2 or TRBV6-3 to TRBJ2-1; TRBD2 agrees at 8 bases. The CDR3 loop spans 13 amino acids. Germline V gives CDR1 MNHEY, CDR2 SVGEGT. J lost 10 bases, V lost 7 bases, and 9 bases had no gene match. The CDR3 is CASTRPGGREQFF. In DNA form, the CDR3 reads TGTGCCAGCACCAGGCCGGGAGGGCGCGAGCAGTTCTTC.

The J gene is TRBJ2-4, the V gene TRBV7-2; D perhaps matches TRBD1 (6 bases). This CDR3 spans 13 amino acids. Germline values: CDR1 SGHTA, CDR2 FQGNSA. The V and J ends lost 5 bases and 9 bases respectively, with 14 bases between them. CDR3 nucleotides: TGTGCCAGCAGCCCCAACACAGGGCCCATTCAGTACTTC. Its translation is CASSPNTGPIQYF.

This clonotype has ten or more counts. The chain uses TRBV7-2 and TRBJ2-3; no firm D call. Trimming shortened V by 1 base and J by 3 bases, and 11 bases separated the two germline ends. Per germline, CDR1 SGHTA and CDR2 FQGNSA. The CDR3 totals 15 residues. CDR3 nucleotide sequence: TGTGCCAGCAGCTTAGGTGTAGGAAGGACAGATACGCAGTATTTT. It specifies CASSLGVGRTDTQYF.

This clonotype is classed as medium-sized. The CDR3 DNA follows: TGTGCCAGCAGCTTAGCGGTCCCCCCGACCCAGTACTTC. This encodes CASSLAVPPTQYF. The V and J genes are TRBV7-9 and TRBJ2-5; D not resolved. Trimming took 0 bases from V and 7 from J, leaving 9 bases between them. CDR1 is SEHNR, CDR2 FQNEAQ, per germline (reference sequence). The CDR3 sequence is 13 residues long. Filled out from reference TRBV7-9 and TRBJ2-5, the complete variable domain reads DTGVSQNPRHKITKRGQNVTFRCDPISEHNRLYWYRQTLGQGPEFLTYFQNEAQLEKSRLLSDRFSAERPKGSFSTLEIQRTEQGDSAMYLCASSLAVPPTQYFGPGTRLLVL.

Many counts were recorded for this clonotype. V gene TRBV11-2 combines with J gene TRBJ1-5; possible D gene TRBD1, 6 bases. V lost 5 bases and J 1 base, leaving 15 bases between the germline ends. CDR1 SGHAT and CDR2 FQNNGV come from the germline V gene. The CDR3 has 16 amino acids. The CDR3 here is CASSPAGGASNQPQHF. DNA for the CDR3: TGTGCCAGCAGCCCCGCCGGGGGGGCGAGCAATCAGCCCCAGCATTTT.

This clonotype came up many times. CDR3 sequence (DNA): TGTGCCAGCAGATCTACCGTGAACACTGAAGCTTTCTTT. It encodes CASRSTVNTEAFF. The gene calls are TRBV28 and TRBJ1-1, with no clear D. Germline loops: CDR1 MDHEN, CDR2 SYDVKM. The length of the CDR3 is 13 residues. V lost 6 bases and J 0 bases, leaving 8 bases between the germline ends.

This clonotype has a count of ten or more. The rearrangement links TRBV7-8 to TRBJ1-1; D is perhaps TRBD1 (5 bases). Between the trimmed V and J ends, which lost 2 bases and 4 bases, there was a span of 11 bases. The CDR3 covers 14 residues. CDR1 is SGHVS, CDR2 FQNEAQ, per germline. For the CDR3, the DNA is TGTGCCAGCAGCTTAAGGGGACGTGGCACTGAAGCTTTCTTT. Its protein product is CASSLRGRGTEAFF.

The table lists this clonotype with many counts. The chain joins TRBV7-9 to TRBJ2-3, with D hard to call. V was shortened by 7 bases and J by 0 bases, with 14 bases between the two germline ends. CDR3 length: 15 residues. Germline V gene data show CDR1 as SEHNR and CDR2 as FQNEAQ (reference sequence). CDR3 in DNA: TGTGCCAGCACCCCAAGGAGCTCTAGCACAGATACGCAGTATTTT. Translated: CASTPRSSSTDTQYF.

This clonotype appeared many times. J is TRBJ2-2 and V is TRBV24-1, with D possibly matching TRBD1 (5 bases). This CDR3 has 16 residues. V was trimmed by 0 bases and J by 1 base, leaving 8 bases between them. CDR1 is KGHDR and CDR2 is SFDVKD in the germline V gene. The CDR3 spells CATSDLPGWNTGELFF. CDR3 DNA sequence: TGTGCCACCAGTGATTTGCCAGGGTGGAACACCGGGGAGCTGTTTTTT.

This clonotype was counted at least ten times. The V and J genes are TRBV6-1 and TRBJ2-7, with TRBD2 matching 7 bases. Germline V CDR1 and CDR2: MNHNS, SASEGT. Trimming at V came to 8 bases and at J to 4 bases, leaving 8 bases not matched to a gene. The CDR3 contains 13 residues. As DNA, the CDR3 is TGTGCCAGCGAATCTTCAGCGGGATACGAGCAGTACTTC. As protein: CASESSAGYEQYF.

In this sample, this clonotype turned up many times. The rearrangement uses TRBV25-1 and TRBJ1-1; D is perhaps TRBD1 (5 bases). V dropped 3 bases and J dropped 5 bases, with 16 bases sitting between them. The germline CDR1 and CDR2 sequences are MGHDK and SYGVNS. The length of the CDR3 is 15 residues. The CDR3 here is CASSDLQVFGTEAFF. CDR3 coding DNA: TGTGCCAGCAGTGATTTACAGGTCTTTGGGACTGAAGCTTTCTTT. The variable domain in full, with the rest retrieved from reference TRBV25-1 and TRBJ1-1, is EADIYQTPRYLVIGTGKKITLECSQTMGHDKMYWYQQDPGMELHLIHYSYGVNSTEKGDLSSESTVSRIRTEHFPLTLESARPSHTSQYLCASSDLQVFGTEAFFGQGTRLTVV.

This clonotype came up many times. J is TRBJ2-1 and V is TRBV11-3, with TRBD2 matching 14 bases. CDR1 is SGHNT and CDR2 is YENEEA in the germline V gene. V gave up 5 bases and J gave up 6 bases; unmatched junction bases: 9. The CDR3 extends over 17 amino acids. This CDR3 reads CASSPSPGTSGSNEQFF. For the CDR3, the DNA is TGTGCCAGCAGCCCAAGCCCCGGGACTAGCGGGAGCAATGAGCAGTTCTTC.